This T cell receptor (beta chain) was sequenced during a study of blood T cell repertoires in COVID-19. Data came from immunoSEQ multiplex PCR; TCRdb stores just in-frame clones and leaves some out. The sample contains a few hundred thousand clones, around 84% of which appear only once. There are 14 residues in the CDR3. Germline V lookup: CDR1 GTSNPN, CDR2 SVGIG (reference sequence). V gave up 0 bases and J gave up 5 bases, with 13 bases separating them. The source material was PBMCs or T cells enriched from blood (not recorded which). The receptor was isolated from a woman aged 18-35 years who had recovered from COVID-19. The chain employs TRBV30 and TRBJ1-2; D ambiguous. The CDR3 loop reads CAWSVSLLDYGYTF. The CDR3 nucleotides read TGTGCCTGGAGTGTATCACTCCTAGATTATGGCTACACCTTC.